The entry that follows covers one T cell receptor (beta chain) sequence. The data derive from a study of blood T cell repertoires in COVID-19. CDR1 is SNHLY, CDR2 FYNNEI, per germline. V was clipped by 6 bases and J by 2 bases, with 14 bases between them. The CDR3 spans 15 residues. TCRdb's table, derived via immunoSEQ multiplex PCR, lists solely in-frame clones and lacks some. The sample yields approximately 160,000 clones, 70% to 90% seen once. The rearrangement uses TRBV2 and TRBJ1-3; D possibly corresponds to TRBD1 (5 bases). The source is a man aged 60 to 75 who had recovered from COVID-19. The specimen sequenced was peripheral blood. CDR3 residues: CASSQPGGTGNTIYF. The CDR3 region has the DNA TGTGCCAGCAGCCAGCCGGGGGGGACTGGAAACACCATATATTTT.